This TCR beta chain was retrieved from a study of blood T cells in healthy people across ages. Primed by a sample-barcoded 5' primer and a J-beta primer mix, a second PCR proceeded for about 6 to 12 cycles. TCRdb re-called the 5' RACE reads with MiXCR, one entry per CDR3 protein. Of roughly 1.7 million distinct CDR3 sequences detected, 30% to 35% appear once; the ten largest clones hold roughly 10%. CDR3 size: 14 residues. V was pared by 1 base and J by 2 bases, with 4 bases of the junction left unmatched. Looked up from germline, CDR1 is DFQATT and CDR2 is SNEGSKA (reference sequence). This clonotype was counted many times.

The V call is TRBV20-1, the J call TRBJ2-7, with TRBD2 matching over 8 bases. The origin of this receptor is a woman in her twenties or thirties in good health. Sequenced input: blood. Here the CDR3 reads CSARGSGGPYEQYF. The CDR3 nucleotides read TGCAGTGCTAGAGGAAGCGGGGGTCCCTACGAGCAGTACTTC.